This TCR beta chain was identified in a study of T cells in tuberculosis (dated by TCRdb to the late 2010s). About the study as a whole: In the study, CD1B tetramers and high-throughput TCR immunosequencing were combined to characterize T cells specific for the mycobacterial lipid antigen glucose monomycolate (GMM). With ten people per group, a South African clinical cohort compared IGRA-negative adolescents, IGRA-positive adolescents with latent tuberculosis, and adults with active tuberculosis. PBMC from active tuberculosis patients were archived either before standard anti-tuberculosis treatment began or within 7 days of the start of that treatment. General findings and caveats noted by the study authors: Smaller NN-distances were partly driven by shorter CDR3-alpha lengths in active tuberculosis patients, and statistical significance was not reached for the TCR-beta difference. Clinical samples were chosen by availability of cryopreserved specimens, and active tuberculosis cases were adults while controls were adolescents. Compared with IGRA-negative controls, TCR-alpha repertoires from active tuberculosis had smaller mean NN-distances to GMM-specific TCRs, which suggests clonal expansion of these TCRs. Using GEM motif frequencies, a classifier achieved 60% to 70% accuracy, whereas a classifier built on the diverse GMM-specific repertoire got to roughly 87% accuracy (AUROC roughly 0.9).

In regard to this clone: What this receptor recognizes is not known. Nothing much larger sits one base from this clone, and base qualities are not available.

TCR libraries were generated with the immunoSEQ multiplex PCR assay, using TCR-beta and/or TCR-alpha/delta assays for each sample. The amplified TCR libraries were sequenced using the Illumina high-throughput platform. The authors processed their data as follows. Clustering and dimensionality reduction were performed using pairwise TCRdist distances among GMM-specific receptors from ex vivo sorted or in vitro expanded T cells. Each clinical repertoire received a mean NN-distance score, defined as the average TCRdist to the nearest 10% of tetramer-positive reference sequences. GEM TCR motif frequency was computed as the fraction of unique TCRs matching known GEM sequences by V/J usage and CDR3 length. Active tuberculosis was classified by linear discriminant analysis with leave-one-out cross-validation, implemented in scikit-learn. The table comes from immuneACCESS by way of TCRdb, which keeps in-frame sequences with V and J called. Part of the clones is missing from these tables; in studies checked, under half for an unresolved V gene and the rest for unknown reasons. V, J and clone size were drawn from that table, and D and trimming were deduced from the DNA. This sample is represented by around 10,000 clones; roughly 94% of them were singletons. Clones ranked in the top ten supply roughly 13% of the sample.

The active tuberculosis patients were newly diagnosed, HIV-seronegative South African adults aged 18 years or older. Confirmation of active tuberculosis came from positive sputum smear microscopy and/or a positive M. tuberculosis culture. Immunosequencing was performed on unsorted cryopreserved PBMC and covered 100,000 or so T cells per clinical donor on average. CDR3 length: 14 amino acids, cysteine to phenylalanine. CDR3 DNA is the only sequence kept; it has 42 bases, read in frame from the first base. As encoded in the germline V gene (reference sequence), CDR1 is MNHEY while CDR2 is SMNVEV. Trimming costs V 6 bases and J 2 bases, and their ends lie 14 bases apart.

The chain couples TRBV27 to TRBJ2-7, and perhaps TRBD1 as D gene, on 6 matching bases. The sample consisted of PBMCs. This TCR was recovered from an adult with tuberculosis. The base sequence is TGTGCCAGCAGCCTAGCATGGGGGCCCTACGAGCAGTACTTC. This codes for CASSLAWGPYEQYF.